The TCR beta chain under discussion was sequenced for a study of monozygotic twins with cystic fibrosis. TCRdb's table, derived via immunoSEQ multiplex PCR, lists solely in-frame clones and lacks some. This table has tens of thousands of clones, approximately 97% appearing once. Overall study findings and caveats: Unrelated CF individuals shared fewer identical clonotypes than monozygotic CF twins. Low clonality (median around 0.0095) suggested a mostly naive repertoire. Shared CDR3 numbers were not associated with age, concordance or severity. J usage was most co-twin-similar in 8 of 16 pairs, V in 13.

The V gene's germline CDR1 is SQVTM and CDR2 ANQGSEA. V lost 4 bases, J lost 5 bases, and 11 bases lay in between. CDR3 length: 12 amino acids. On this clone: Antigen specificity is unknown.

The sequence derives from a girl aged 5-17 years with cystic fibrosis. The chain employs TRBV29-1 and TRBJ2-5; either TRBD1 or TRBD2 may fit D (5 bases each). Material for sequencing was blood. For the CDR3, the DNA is TGCAGCGTTGTCAGGGACCGGGAGACCCAGTACTTC. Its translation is CSVVRDRETQYF.